This passage covers 3 T cell receptor beta chains from one sample sequenced in a study of blood T cell repertoires in COVID-19. Assay used: immunoSEQ multiplex PCR; TCRdb lists only in-frame clones, some missing. The sample contains 88,000 or so clones, over 75% of which appear only once. Sequencing input: peripheral blood. The receptors here all came from a man aged 55 to 70 with acute or convalescent COVID-19.

The CDR3 bases are TGTGCCAGCAGTTACGCCAGGGAGGACACCGGGGAGCTGTTTTTT. Translated, it gives CASSYAREDTGELFF. This rearrangement joins TRBV6-5 to TRBJ2-2, with D perhaps matching TRBD2 (6 bases). Trimming cost V 2 bases and J 3 bases, with 10 bases left between them. The CDR3 runs to 15 residues. Germline V CDR1 and CDR2: MNHEY, SVGAGI.

The chain carries TRBV6-5 and TRBJ1-2; 8 nucleotides agree with TRBD1. The CDR3 is 14 residues long. V lost 6 bases to trimming and J lost 3 bases; unmatched junction nucleotides: 6. In germline, CDR1 is MNHEY, CDR2 SVGAGI. CDR3 sequence reads: CASRGQVGDYGYTF. DNA for the CDR3: TGTGCCAGCAGGGGACAGGTCGGAGACTATGGCTACACCTTC.

The chain has TRBV19 and TRBJ1-5; 11 positions agree with TRBD1. In germline, CDR1 is LNHDA, CDR2 SQIVND (reference sequence). This CDR3 has 15 residues. V shed 7 bases and J 6 bases; nucleotides not matched to a gene: 8. This CDR3 reads CASKIGQGAGQPQHF. The CDR3 DNA is TGTGCCAGTAAAATAGGACAGGGGGCCGGTCAGCCCCAGCATTTT.